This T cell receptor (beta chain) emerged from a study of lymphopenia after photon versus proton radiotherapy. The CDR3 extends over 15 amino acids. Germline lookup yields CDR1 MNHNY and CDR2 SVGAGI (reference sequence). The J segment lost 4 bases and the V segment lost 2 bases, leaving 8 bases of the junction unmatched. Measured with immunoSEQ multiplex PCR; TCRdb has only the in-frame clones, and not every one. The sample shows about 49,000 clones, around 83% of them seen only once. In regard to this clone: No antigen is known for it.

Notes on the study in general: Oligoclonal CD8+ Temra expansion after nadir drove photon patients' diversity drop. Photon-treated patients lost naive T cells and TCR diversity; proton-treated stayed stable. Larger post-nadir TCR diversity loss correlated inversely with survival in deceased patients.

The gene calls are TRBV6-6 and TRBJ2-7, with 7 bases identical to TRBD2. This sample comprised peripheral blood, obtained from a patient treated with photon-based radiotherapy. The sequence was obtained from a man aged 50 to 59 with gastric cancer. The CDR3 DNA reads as TGTGCCAGCAGTTACAGGCGGGAGATTAGTTACGAGCAGTACTTC. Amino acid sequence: CASSYRREISYEQYF.